This T cell receptor beta chain is drawn from a study of cytomegalovirus exposure and HLA in healthy donors. With respect to this clone: The target antigen is unknown.

The V end lost 5 bases, the J end lost 5 bases, and 16 bases lay between the germline ends. In germline, CDR1 is SGHNT, CDR2 YYREEE (reference sequence). This CDR3 has 14 amino acids. Researchers ran the PCR with 60 Vbeta and 13 Jbeta primers. Here immunoSEQ multiplex PCR was the method, and the copy in TCRdb shows in-frame clones only, minus some. The table includes 160,000 or so clones, 70% to 85% detected once. Study-level findings and limits: Whilst most TCR sequences proved rare, a subset of public TCRs occurred across many donors. A few of the chains that were CMV-associated were confirmed in vitro to be specific for CMV antigens. Highly shared sequence variants in one cluster were likely a sequencing artifact.

This rearrangement joins TRBV5-4 to TRBJ1-2; possible D gene TRBD1, 5 bases. Sequencing was done on a sample of PBMCs. The TCR comes from a man aged 45-65 years in good health and CMV-seropositive. The CDR3: CASSFQGQDYGYTF. The CDR3 nucleotides are TGTGCCAGCAGTTTCCAGGGCCAAGATTATGGCTACACCTTC.